This T cell receptor beta chain was sequenced in a study of early T cells in non-severe SARS-CoV-2 infection. Study background: Sequencing of unsorted whole blood was done on bulk RNA, leaving chains unpaired.

There are 16 residues in the CDR3. Looked up from germline, CDR1 is LGHDT and CDR2 is YNNKEL (reference sequence). With 1 base clipped from V and 4 bases from J, the junction kept 6 bases outside the gene matches. Whole-study findings and limits: Missing private and CD4 specificities, VDJdb matching favored anti-spike CD8 responses.

Researchers attached unique molecular identifiers to individual cDNA molecules. In TCRdb, the 5' RACE reads were re-called with MiXCR into one record per CDR3 protein. This sample has 25,000 to 35,000 distinct CDR3 sequences; 6.6% occur once, and the top ten carry approximately 37%. This clonotype was observed a handful of times. Its antigen is not identified. The sequencing input was whole blood. The sequence was collected from an adult who was a healthcare worker with PCR-confirmed SARS-CoV-2 infection or an uninfected control (not recorded which). The chain links TRBV3-1 to TRBJ1-2; 10 nucleotides line up with TRBD1. The CDR3 reads CASSQGTGGQGYGYTF. The CDR3, as DNA: TGTGCCAGCAGCCAAGGGACAGGGGGACAAGGCTATGGCTACACCTTC.